This T cell receptor (beta chain) was retrieved from a study of cytomegalovirus exposure and HLA in healthy donors. PCR involved 60 Vbeta and 13 Jbeta primers. Some clones are missing from TCRdb's copy, which holds only in-frame ones; the method was immunoSEQ multiplex PCR. Of under 90,000 clones listed, about 67% were seen once; the top ten hold about 7.6%. Germline CDR1 is SGHDT and CDR2 is YYEEEE. The ends were cut back, 0 bases at V and 0 bases at J, with 19 bases in the middle. CDR3 size: 19 residues. V is TRBV5-6 and J is TRBJ1-3; D is uncertain. This clonotype was sampled from a man between 35 and 55 years old in good health and CMV-seropositive. Sequencing input: PBMCs. The CDR3 spells CASSLASATEIFSGNTIYF. In nucleotides, the CDR3 is TGTGCCAGCAGCTTGGCATCCGCGACGGAGATTTTCTCTGGAAACACCATATATTTT.